One sample yielded the 9 T cell receptor beta chains listed below, sequenced in a study of blood T cell repertoires in COVID-19. Assay used: immunoSEQ multiplex PCR; TCRdb lists only in-frame clones, some missing. This table holds 95,000 to 150,000 clones, roughly 85% found once. Sequencing was done on a sample of peripheral blood. All receptors derive from a man aged 40-49 years with acute or convalescent COVID-19.

The rearrangement links TRBV11-3 to TRBJ2-1, with a weak D call TRBD2 (7 bases). Trimming left V 1 base short and J 10 bases short, with 14 bases between. Germline V gene data show CDR1 as SGHNT and CDR2 as YENEEA. The CDR3 spans 14 residues. The CDR3 coding sequence is TGTGCCAGCAGCTTAGCGGGAGGTCAGGGGGAGCAGTTCTTC. Its protein is CASSLAGGQGEQFF.

The chain links TRBV7-3 to TRBJ2-1; tentative D call: TRBD2 (5 bases). Per germline, CDR1 SGHTA and CDR2 FQGTGA. This CDR3 region has 13 residues. Trimming removed 2 bases from V and 4 bases from J, with 6 bases in between. This chain's CDR3 is CASSLVAYNEQFF. The DNA of the CDR3 is TGTGCCAGCAGCTTAGTAGCGTACAATGAGCAGTTCTTC.

The genes are TRBV6-1 and TRBJ1-5; the D gene is possibly TRBD1 (6 bases). Germline CDR1 MNHNS, CDR2 SASEGT. The CDR3 is 16 residues long. V lost 0 bases and J 2 bases, leaving 11 bases between the germline ends. The DNA for the CDR3 is TGTGCCAGCAGTGAAGCAGGCCACAGGGGCAATCAGCCCCAGCATTTT. Translating it yields CASSEAGHRGNQPQHF.

V is TRBV7-6 and J is TRBJ2-3; 9 nucleotides match TRBD1. Per germline, CDR1 SGHVS and CDR2 FNYEAQ. The CDR3 is 15 residues long. V lost 5 bases, J lost 2 bases, and 5 bases stayed unmatched. CDR3 in DNA: TGTGCCAGCAGCCTCAGGGACAGGGCCACAGATACGCAGTATTTT. Translating it yields CASSLRDRATDTQYF.

DNA of the CDR3: TGTGCCATCAGTGAACCGGGACAGGGGGCACCCTATGGCTACACCTTC. It codes for CAISEPGQGAPYGYTF. The chain is built from TRBV10-3 and TRBJ1-2; TRBD1 aligns across 12 bases. The ends lost 3 bases at V and 4 bases at J; junction bases unmatched: 6. Germline V CDR1 and CDR2: ENHRY, SYGVKD. The CDR3 runs to 16 residues.

This clone turned up a few times. V usage is TRBV9 and J usage is TRBJ2-2, with D uncertain. The germline CDR1 and CDR2 sequences are SGDLS and YYNGEE. This CDR3 has 14 residues. V dropped 4 bases and J dropped 6 bases, with 13 bases sitting between them. CDR3 amino acids: CASSLPSWPGELFF. Written as DNA, the CDR3 is TGTGCCAGCAGCCTTCCTTCATGGCCCGGGGAGCTGTTTTTT.

The rearrangement links TRBV27 to TRBJ1-6, with 7 bases matching TRBD1. This CDR3 has 15 residues. Unmatched junction bases numbered 6, after V lost 6 bases and J lost 4 bases. Germline CDR1 and CDR2: MNHEY and SMNVEV (reference sequence). CDR3 nucleotides: TGTGCCAGCAGCCGAGGACAGGCTTATAATTCACCCCTCCACTTT. Protein sequence: CASSRGQAYNSPLHF.

The V call is TRBV6-5, the J call TRBJ1-1, with D hard to call. Trimming stripped 0 bases from V and 5 bases from J, with 13 bases between. The germline gives CDR1 MNHEY, CDR2 SVGAGI. The CDR3 sequence is 15 residues long. CDR3 loop: CASSYSKGRGTEAFF. The CDR3 region has the DNA TGTGCCAGCAGTTACTCGAAAGGGAGAGGGACTGAAGCTTTCTTT.

As for this clone: Other DNA sequences in the same sample also yield this CDR3. V gene TRBV19 combines with J gene TRBJ1-2; tentative D call: TRBD1 (5 bases). Trimming left V 1 base short and J 6 bases short, with 9 bases between. CDR3 length: 13 residues. Germline assignment: CDR1 LNHDA and CDR2 SQIVND (reference sequence). The DNA for the CDR3 is TGTGCCAGTAGTATAGTACAGGATGATGGCTACACCTTC. Translating it yields CASSIVQDDGYTF.